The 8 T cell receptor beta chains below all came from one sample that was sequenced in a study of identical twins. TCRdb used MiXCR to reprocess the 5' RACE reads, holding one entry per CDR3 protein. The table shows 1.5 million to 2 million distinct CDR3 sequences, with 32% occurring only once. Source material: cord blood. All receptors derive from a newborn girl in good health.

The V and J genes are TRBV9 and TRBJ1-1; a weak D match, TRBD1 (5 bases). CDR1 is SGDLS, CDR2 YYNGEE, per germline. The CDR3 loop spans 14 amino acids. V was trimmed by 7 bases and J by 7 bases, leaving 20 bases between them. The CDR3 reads CASHRRDREGEAFF. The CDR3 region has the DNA TGTGCCAGCCATCGCAGGGACCGAGAGGGTGAAGCTTTCTTT. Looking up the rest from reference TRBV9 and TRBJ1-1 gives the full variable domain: DSGVTQTPKHLITATGQRVTLRCSPRSGDLSVYWYQQSLDQGLQFLIQYYNGEERAKGNILERFSAQQFPDLHSELNLSSLELGDSALYFCASHRRDREGEAFFGQGTRLTVV.

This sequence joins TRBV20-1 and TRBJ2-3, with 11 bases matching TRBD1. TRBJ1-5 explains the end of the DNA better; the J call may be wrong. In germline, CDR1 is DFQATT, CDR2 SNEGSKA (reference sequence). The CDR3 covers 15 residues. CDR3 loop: CSAIPGQGARQPQHF. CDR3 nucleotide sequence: TGCAGTGCTATACCCGGACAGGGGGCGAGACAGCCCCAGCATTTT.

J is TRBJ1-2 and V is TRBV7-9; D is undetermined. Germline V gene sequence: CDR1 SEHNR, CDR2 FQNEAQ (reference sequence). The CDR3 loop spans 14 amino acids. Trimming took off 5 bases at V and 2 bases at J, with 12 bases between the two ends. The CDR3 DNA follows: TGTGCCAGCAGCCCTAAGTTGCGGAACTATGGCTACACCTTC. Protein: CASSPKLRNYGYTF.

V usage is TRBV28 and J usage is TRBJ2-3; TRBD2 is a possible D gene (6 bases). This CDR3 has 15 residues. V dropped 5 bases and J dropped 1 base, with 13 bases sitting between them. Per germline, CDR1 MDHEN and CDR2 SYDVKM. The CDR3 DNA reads TGTGCCAGCAGTATAGCGGAAAGGGGCACAGATACGCAGTATTTT. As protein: CASSIAERGTDTQYF. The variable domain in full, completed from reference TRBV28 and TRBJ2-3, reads DVKVTQSSRYLVKRTGEKVFLECVQDMDHENMFWYRQDPGLGLRLIYFSYDVKMKEKGDIPEGYSVSREKKERFSLILESASTNQTSMYLCASSIAERGTDTQYFGPGTRLTVL.

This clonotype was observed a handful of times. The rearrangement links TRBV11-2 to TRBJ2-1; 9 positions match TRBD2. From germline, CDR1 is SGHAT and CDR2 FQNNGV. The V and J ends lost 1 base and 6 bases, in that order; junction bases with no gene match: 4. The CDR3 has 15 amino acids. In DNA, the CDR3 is TGTGCCAGCAGCTTAGTGGGGACTAGCTTCAATGAGCAGTTCTTC. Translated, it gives CASSLVGTSFNEQFF. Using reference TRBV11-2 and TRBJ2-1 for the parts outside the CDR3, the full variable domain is EAGVAQSPRYKIIEKRQSVAFWCNPISGHATLYWYQQILGQGPKLLIQFQNNGVVDDSQLPKDRFSAERLKGVDSTLKIQPAKLEDSAVYLCASSLVGTSFNEQFFGPGTRLTVL.

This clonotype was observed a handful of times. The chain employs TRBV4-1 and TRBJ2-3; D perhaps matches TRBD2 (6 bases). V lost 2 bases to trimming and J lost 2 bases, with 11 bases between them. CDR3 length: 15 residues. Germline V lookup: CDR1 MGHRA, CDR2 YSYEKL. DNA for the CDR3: TGCGCCAGCAGCCAAACGGGACTCCACACAGATACGCAGTATTTT. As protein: CASSQTGLHTDTQYF.

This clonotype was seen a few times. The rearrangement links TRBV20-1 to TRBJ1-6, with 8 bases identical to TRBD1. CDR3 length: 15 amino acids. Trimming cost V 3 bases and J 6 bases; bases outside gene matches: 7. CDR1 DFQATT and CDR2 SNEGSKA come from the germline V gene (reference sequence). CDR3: CSASAGGISNSPLHF. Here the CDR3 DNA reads TGCAGTGCTAGCGCAGGGGGCATATCTAATTCACCCCTCCACTTT.

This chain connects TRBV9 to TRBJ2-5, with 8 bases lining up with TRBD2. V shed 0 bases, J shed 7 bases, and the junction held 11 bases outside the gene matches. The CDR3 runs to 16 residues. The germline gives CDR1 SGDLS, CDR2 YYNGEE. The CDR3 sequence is CASSVGPSGSRATQYF. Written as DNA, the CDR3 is TGTGCCAGCAGCGTAGGCCCCAGCGGGAGCAGGGCGACCCAGTACTTC.